This T cell receptor (beta chain) was documented in a study of blood T cell repertoires in COVID-19. The V gene end was trimmed by 4 bases and the J gene end by 7 bases; junction bases not matched to a gene: 11. Germline loops: CDR1 SGDLS, CDR2 YYNGEE. The CDR3 covers 16 residues. TCRdb's copy holds only in-frame clones and misses some; the assay was immunoSEQ multiplex PCR. The sample has 98,000 or so clones, 91% seen once; the top ten hold approximately 5.6%. The rearrangement joins TRBV9 to TRBJ1-6; TRBD1 matches at 7 bases. The specimen was peripheral blood. The TCR sequence derives from a human donor in a cohort sampled during active COVID-19. The CDR3 protein is CASSTRDQGVNSPLHF. In DNA form, the CDR3 reads TGTGCCAGCAGCACCCGGGACCAGGGGGTAAATTCACCCCTCCACTTT.